This is a list of T cell receptor beta chains from one sample in a study of tumour-infiltrating T cells in Burkitt lymphoma. Clones were read by immunoSEQ multiplex PCR, and TCRdb kept only the in-frame ones, dropping some. The sample lists approximately 500 clones, about 92% occurring once. Sequences were obtained from tumor tissue. The receptors were sampled from a human donor with Burkitt lymphoma. Some clones in this sample may be carry-over from other donors' samples. Both conserved end residues are part of each CDR3. The order of the fields is J gene, clone size, D gene, V gene, CDR3 protein, CDR3 DNA. A D gene is named only where the DNA matches it firmly. Size values are once, few and many counts, or a class for expanded clones, and some rows have none.

TRBJ2-7	.	.	TRBV5-1	CASSSSDGYEQYF	TGCGCCAGCAGCTCGTCGGACGGCTACGAGCAGTACTTC
TRBJ1-5	.	.	TRBV11-2	CASSRGNSNQPQHF	TGTGCCAGCAGTAGGGGGAACAGCAATCAGCCCCAGCATTTT
TRBJ1-1	once	TRBD1	TRBV19	CASKQGPNTEAFF	TGTGCCAGTAAACAGGGGCCGAACACTGAAGCTTTCTTT
TRBJ2-5	.	TRBD2	TRBV5-1	CASSLLEFSGSETQYF	TGCGCCAGCAGCTTGCTTGAGTTTAGCGGGAGTGAGACCCAGTACTTC
TRBJ2-5	.	.	TRBV10-3	CAIQGASGETQYF	TGTGCCATCCAAGGGGCCTCCGGGGAGACCCAGTACTTC
TRBJ2-3	.	.	TRBV4-1	CASSQVWGLSADTQYF	TGCGCCAGCAGCCAAGTTTGGGGTTTATCGGCAGATACGCAGTATTTT
TRBJ1-2	.	TRBD1	TRBV6-5	CATIRTGDLNYGYTF	TGTGCCACGATTCGGACAGGGGATCTTAACTATGGCTACACCTTC
TRBJ2-5	.	.	TRBV20-1	CSAFPAETQYF	TGCAGTGCCTTTCCAGCTGAGACCCAGTACTTC
TRBJ1-6	.	TRBD1	TRBV11-2	CASSLPGIDQGALHF	TGTGCCAGCAGCTTACCAGGGATCGATCAGGGGGCCCTCCACTTT
TRBJ2-1	.	TRBD2	TRBV29-1	CSVAGTSGGGEQFF	TGCAGCGTAGCCGGGACTAGCGGGGGGGGTGAGCAGTTCTTC
TRBJ2-2	.	.	TRBV5-1	CASSLLRVVTGELFF	TGCGCCAGCAGCTTGCTCAGGGTAGTAACCGGGGAGCTGTTTTTT
TRBJ1-5	.	TRBD1	TRBV5-8	CASSLEGQSNQPQHF	TGTGCCAGCAGCTTGGAGGGACAGAGCAATCAGCCCCAGCATTTT
TRBJ1-2	few	.	TRBV21-1	CASSKRQAKVPSNYGYTF	TGTGCCAGCAGCAAAAGGCAGGCGAAAGTCCCGTCTAACTATGGCTACACCTTC
TRBJ2-7	.	.	TRBV19	CASSGRDSTYEQYF	TGTGCCAGTAGTGGGAGGGACAGCACCTACGAGCAGTACTTC
TRBJ1-3	.	TRBD1	TRBV5-6	CASSGRTGTGNTIYF	TGTGCCAGCAGCGGGCGGACAGGGACTGGAAACACCATATATTTT
TRBJ2-7	.	.	TRBV2	CASSEEGSVISSYEQYF	TGTGCCAGCAGTGAAGAAGGGTCAGTAATCAGCTCCTACGAGCAGTACTTC
TRBJ2-7	.	TRBD1	TRBV19	CASIGPGTGPYEQYF	TGTGCCAGTATAGGCCCCGGGACAGGGCCCTACGAGCAGTACTTC
TRBJ1-1	.	.	TRBV5-6	CASSPGARTEAFF	TGTGCCAGCAGCCCCGGGGCGCGCACTGAAGCTTTCTTT
TRBJ2-4	.	.	TRBV29-1	CSVSGLAKNIQYF	TGCAGCGTTTCCGGGCTAGCCAAAAACATTCAGTACTTC
TRBJ2-7	.	TRBD1	TRBV6-5	CASSPGGTGYEQYF	TGTGCCAGCAGTCCAGGGGGGACAGGGTACGAGCAGTACTTC
TRBJ2-5	.	TRBD2	TRBV15	CATSRGPGGQETQYF	TGTGCCACCAGCAGAGGGCCGGGAGGCCAAGAGACCCAGTACTTC
TRBJ2-1	.	TRBD2	TRBV19	CASSIGREDEQFF	TGTGCCAGTAGTATCGGGCGGGAGGATGAGCAGTTCTTC
TRBJ2-5	.	TRBD1	TRBV29-1	CSADREETQYF	TGCAGCGCAGACAGGGAAGAGACCCAATACTTC
TRBJ1-1	.	.	TRBV6-5	CASGYQGNTEAFF	TGTGCCAGCGGGTACCAGGGGAACACTGAAGCTTTCTTT
TRBJ2-5	.	TRBD1	TRBV9	CASSAHRTGEIETQYF	TGTGCCAGCAGCGCCCACCGGACAGGGGAAATAGAGACCCAGTACTTC
TRBJ2-7	.	TRBD1	TRBV7-9	CASRWDSYEQYF	TGTGCCAGCAGGTGGGACAGCTACGAGCAGTACTTC
TRBJ2-3	.	TRBD1	TRBV19	CASSIWTGATDTQYF	TGTGCCAGTAGTATCTGGACAGGGGCCACAGATACGCAGTATTTT
TRBJ2-7	.	.	TRBV2	CASSVDYEQYF	TGTGCCAGCAGTGTGGATTACGAGCAGTACTTC
TRBJ2-1	.	TRBD2	TRBV9	CASSVGTSGSNEQFF	TGTGCCAGCAGCGTTGGGACTAGCGGGAGCAATGAGCAGTTCTTC
TRBJ2-7	.	.	TRBV5-1	CASRFSNYVYEQYF	TGCGCCAGCAGATTCAGCAATTACGTCTACGAGCAGTACTTC
TRBJ1-2	.	TRBD1	TRBV19	CAISEVHRGGYYGYTF	TGTGCCATCTCGGAGGTCCACAGGGGTGGTTACTATGGCTACACCTTC
TRBJ2-7	few	.	TRBV11-2	CASSLELGPYEQYF	TGTGCCAGCAGCTTAGAACTGGGACCCTACGAGCAGTACTTC
TRBJ2-3	.	.	TRBV2	CASSLEDTQYF	TGTGCCAGCAGCTTGGAAGATACGCAGTATTTT
TRBJ1-4	.	TRBD1	TRBV2	CATFRTGGEKLFF	TGTGCCACTTTCCGGACAGGGGGGGAAAAACTGTTTTTT
TRBJ2-7	.	.	TRBV2	CASRGSWAANYEQYF	TGTGCCAGCAGAGGCTCGTGGGCGGCCAACTACGAGCAGTACTTC
TRBJ2-5	.	.	TRBV6-5	CASRSDSQETQYF	TGTGCCAGCAGGTCGGACAGCCAAGAGACCCAGTACTTC
TRBJ1-4	.	.	TRBV5-8	CASSREWGRNEKLFF	TGTGCCAGCAGCCGGGAGTGGGGCAGAAATGAAAAACTGTTTTTT
TRBJ1-1	.	.	TRBV27	CASSVGGNTEAFF	TGTGCCAGCAGTGTTGGGGGGAACACTGAAGCTTTCTTT
TRBJ1-5	.	.	TRBV2	CASRTGSNSNQPQHF	TGTGCCAGCAGGACAGGTTCAAATAGCAATCAGCCCCAGCATTTT
TRBJ2-7	.	TRBD1	TRBV18	CASSPTTGGTPSEQYF	TGTGCCAGCTCACCAACGACAGGGGGCACCCCGTCCGAGCAGTACTTC
TRBJ1-2	.	.	TRBV27	CASRTRGRGYGYTF	TGTGCCAGCAGAACAAGGGGGAGAGGGTATGGCTACACCTTC
TRBJ2-7	.	.	TRBV7-6	CASSPMAASSYEQYF	TGTGCCAGCAGCCCGATGGCGGCTAGCTCCTACGAGCAGTACTTC
TRBJ2-3	.	.	TRBV4-1	CASSQDSISDTQYF	TGCGCCAGCAGCCAAGACTCCATCTCAGATACGCAGTATTTT
TRBJ2-3	.	TRBD2	TRBV9	CASSARTSSDTQYF	TGTGCCAGCAGCGCCCGGACTAGTTCCGATACGCAGTATTTT
TRBJ2-2	.	.	TRBV7-8	CASSLGPIGLAFTGELFF	TGTGCCAGCAGCTTAGGTCCGATAGGGCTAGCGTTCACCGGGGAGCTGTTTTTT
TRBJ2-7	once	TRBD2	TRBV7-9	CASTGLAGDEQYF	TGTGCCAGCACGGGACTAGCGGGAGACGAGCAGTACTTC
TRBJ2-5	.	TRBD1	TRBV28	CASSPPDRQGTQYF	TGTGCCAGCAGTCCCCCGGACAGGCAAGGAACCCAGTACTTC
TRBJ2-7	.	.	TRBV5-1	CASSLGQGSYEQYF	TGCGCCAGCAGCTTGGGTCAGGGTTCCTACGAGCAGTACTTC
TRBJ1-2	.	TRBD1	TRBV28	CASRPPGTVYGYTF	TGTGCCAGCAGACCCCCTGGGACAGTCTATGGCTACACCTTC